The clone carrying this TCR beta chain occurred many times. The antigen remains undetermined. The V segment lost 8 bases and the J segment 9 bases; nucleotides outside the gene matches: 9. Germline V lookup: CDR1 MNHEY, CDR2 SMNVEV (reference sequence). This CDR3 region has 14 residues. The data were produced by immunoSEQ multiplex PCR, yet TCRdb's version contains in-frame clones alone and is incomplete. The sample has nearly 750,000 clones; approximately 72% are singletons. The data were obtained in a study of shared clonotypes between healthy human individuals. About the study: Donor composition was a couple of women and a few men, aged 18 to 49. The study used three CD4 naive, three CD4 memory, two CD8 naive and one CD8 memory plate per donor.

Overall study findings and caveats: Depth was large, yet rarefaction showed that sorted-subset sequencing was incomplete. Clonotypes which were not shared had lower generation probabilities than clonotypes that all four donors shared.

Source material: memory CD4+ T cells sorted from blood. Specified subset: CD45RA-negative fraction. The TCR originated in a woman aged 30 to 39 in good health. The chain combines TRBV27 with TRBJ2-7; 14 bases agree with TRBD2. This CDR3 reads CASGTGLAGEGQYF. CDR3 DNA sequence: TGTGCCAGCGGGACGGGACTAGCGGGAGAGGGGCAGTACTTC.